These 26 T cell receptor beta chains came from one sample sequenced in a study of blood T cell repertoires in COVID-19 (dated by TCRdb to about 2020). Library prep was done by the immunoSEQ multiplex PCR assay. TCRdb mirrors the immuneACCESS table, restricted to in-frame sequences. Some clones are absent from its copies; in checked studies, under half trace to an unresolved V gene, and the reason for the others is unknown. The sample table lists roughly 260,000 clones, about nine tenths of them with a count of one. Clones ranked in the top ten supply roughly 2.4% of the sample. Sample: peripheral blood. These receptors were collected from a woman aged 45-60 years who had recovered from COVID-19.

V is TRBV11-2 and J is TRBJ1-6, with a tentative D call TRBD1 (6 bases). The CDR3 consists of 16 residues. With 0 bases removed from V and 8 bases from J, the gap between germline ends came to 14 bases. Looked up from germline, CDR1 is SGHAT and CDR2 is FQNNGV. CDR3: CASSLDRGGEYSPLHF. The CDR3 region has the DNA TGTGCCAGCAGCTTAGATCGGGGGGGCGAATATTCACCCCTCCACTTT.

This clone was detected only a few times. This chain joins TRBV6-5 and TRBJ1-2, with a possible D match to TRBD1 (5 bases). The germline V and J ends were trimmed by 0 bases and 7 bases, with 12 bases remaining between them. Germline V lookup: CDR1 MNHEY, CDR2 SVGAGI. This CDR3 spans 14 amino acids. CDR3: CASSYSGRLGGYTF. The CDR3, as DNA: TGTGCCAGCAGTTACTCGGGGCGCCTGGGTGGCTACACCTTC.

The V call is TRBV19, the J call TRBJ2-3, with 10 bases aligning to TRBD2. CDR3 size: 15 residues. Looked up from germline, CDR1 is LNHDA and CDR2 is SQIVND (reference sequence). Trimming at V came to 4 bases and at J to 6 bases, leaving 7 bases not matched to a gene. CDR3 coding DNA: TGTGCCAGTAGTACGCAGCGGGGGGGCCGCGATACGCAGTATTTT. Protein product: CASSTQRGGRDTQYF.

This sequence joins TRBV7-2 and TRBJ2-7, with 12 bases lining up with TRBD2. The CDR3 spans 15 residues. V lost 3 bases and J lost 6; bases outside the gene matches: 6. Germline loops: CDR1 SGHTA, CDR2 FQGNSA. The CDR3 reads CASSFPASGGGEQYF. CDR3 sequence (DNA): TGTGCCAGCAGCTTTCCCGCTAGCGGGGGGGGCGAGCAGTACTTC.

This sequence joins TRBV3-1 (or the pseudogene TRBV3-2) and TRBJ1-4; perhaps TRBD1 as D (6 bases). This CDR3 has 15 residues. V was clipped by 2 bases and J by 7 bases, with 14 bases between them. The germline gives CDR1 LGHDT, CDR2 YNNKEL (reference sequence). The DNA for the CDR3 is TGTGCCAGCAGCCAAAGACAGGCCGGAGTTGAAAAACTGTTTTTT. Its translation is CASSQRQAGVEKLFF.

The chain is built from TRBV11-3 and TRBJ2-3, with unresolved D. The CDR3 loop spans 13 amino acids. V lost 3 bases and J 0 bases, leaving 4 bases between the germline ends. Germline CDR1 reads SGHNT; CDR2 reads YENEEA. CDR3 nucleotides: TGTGCCAGCAGCTTGTCTAGCACAGATACGCAGTATTTT. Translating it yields CASSLSSTDTQYF.

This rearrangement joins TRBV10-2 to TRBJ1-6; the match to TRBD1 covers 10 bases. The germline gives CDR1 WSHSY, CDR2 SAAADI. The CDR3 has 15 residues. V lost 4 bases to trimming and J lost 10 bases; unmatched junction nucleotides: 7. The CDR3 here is CASSAQTGGKSPLHF. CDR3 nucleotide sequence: TGCGCCAGCAGTGCACAGACAGGGGGCAAATCACCCCTCCACTTT.

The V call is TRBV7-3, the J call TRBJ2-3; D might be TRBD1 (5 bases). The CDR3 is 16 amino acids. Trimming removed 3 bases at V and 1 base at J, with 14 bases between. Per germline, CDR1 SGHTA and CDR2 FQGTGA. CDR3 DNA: TGTGCCAGCAGCTTTTCTAAGGGGCTCGGCACAGATACGCAGTATTTT. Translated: CASSFSKGLGTDTQYF.

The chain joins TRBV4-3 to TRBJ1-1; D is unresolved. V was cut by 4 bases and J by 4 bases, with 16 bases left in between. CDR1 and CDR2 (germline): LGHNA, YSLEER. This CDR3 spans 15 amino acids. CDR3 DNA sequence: TGCGCCAGCAGCCGTTCAGGAGGGAGACTCACTGAAGCTTTCTTT. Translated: CASSRSGGRLTEAFF.

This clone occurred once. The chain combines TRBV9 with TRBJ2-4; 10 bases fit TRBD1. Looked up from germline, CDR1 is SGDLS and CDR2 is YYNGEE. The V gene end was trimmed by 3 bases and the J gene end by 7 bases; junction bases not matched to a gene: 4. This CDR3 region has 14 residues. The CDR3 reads CASSAPGQGNIQYF. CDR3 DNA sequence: TGTGCCAGCAGCGCTCCGGGACAGGGGAACATTCAGTACTTC.

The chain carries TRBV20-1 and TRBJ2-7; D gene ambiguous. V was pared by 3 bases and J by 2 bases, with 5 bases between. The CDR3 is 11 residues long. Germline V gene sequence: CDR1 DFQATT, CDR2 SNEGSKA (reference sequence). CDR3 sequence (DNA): TGCAGTGCTAGTCCAGCCTACGAGCAGTACTTC. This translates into CSASPAYEQYF.

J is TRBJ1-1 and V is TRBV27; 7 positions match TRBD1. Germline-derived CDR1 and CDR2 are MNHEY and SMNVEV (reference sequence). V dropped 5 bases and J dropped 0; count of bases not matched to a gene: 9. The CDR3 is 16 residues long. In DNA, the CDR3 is TGTGCCAGCAGTGGTACCGGGACAGATATGAACACTGAAGCTTTCTTT. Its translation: CASSGTGTDMNTEAFF.

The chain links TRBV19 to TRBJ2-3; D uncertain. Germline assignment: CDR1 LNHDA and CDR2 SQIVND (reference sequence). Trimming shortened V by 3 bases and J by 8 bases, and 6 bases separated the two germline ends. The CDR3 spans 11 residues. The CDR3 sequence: CASSITGTQYF. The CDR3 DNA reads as TGTGCCAGTAGTATCACGGGTACGCAGTATTTT. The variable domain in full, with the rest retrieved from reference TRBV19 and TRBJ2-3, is DGGITQSPKYLFRKEGQNVTLSCEQNLNHDAMYWYRQDPGQGLRLIYYSQIVNDFQKGDIAEGYSVSREKKESFPLTVTSAQKNPTAFYLCASSITGTQYFGPGTRLTVL.

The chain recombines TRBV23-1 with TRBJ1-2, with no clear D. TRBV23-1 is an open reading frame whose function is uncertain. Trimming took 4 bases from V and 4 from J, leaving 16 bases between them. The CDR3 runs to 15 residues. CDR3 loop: CASSPSEGVSYGYTF. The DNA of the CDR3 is TGCGCCAGCAGTCCCTCCGAGGGTGTTAGCTATGGCTACACCTTC.

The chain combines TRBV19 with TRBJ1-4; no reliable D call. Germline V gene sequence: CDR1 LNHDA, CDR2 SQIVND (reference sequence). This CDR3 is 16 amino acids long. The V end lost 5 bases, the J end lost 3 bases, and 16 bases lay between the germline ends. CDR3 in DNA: TGTGCCAGTAGTGCGCGGCCGGGAGCCGCTAATGAAAAACTGTTTTTT. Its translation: CASSARPGAANEKLFF.

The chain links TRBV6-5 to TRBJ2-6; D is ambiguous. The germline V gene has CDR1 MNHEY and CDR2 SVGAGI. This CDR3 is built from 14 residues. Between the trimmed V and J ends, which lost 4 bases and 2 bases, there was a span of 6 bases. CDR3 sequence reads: CASSSSTGANVLTF. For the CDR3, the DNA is TGTGCCAGCAGTTCTTCTACTGGGGCCAACGTCCTGACTTTC.

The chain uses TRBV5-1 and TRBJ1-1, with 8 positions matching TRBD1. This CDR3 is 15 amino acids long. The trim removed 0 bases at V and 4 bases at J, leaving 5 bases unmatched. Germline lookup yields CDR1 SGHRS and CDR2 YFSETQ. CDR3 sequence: CASSLVPGGITEAFF. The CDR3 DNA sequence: TGCGCCAGCAGCTTGGTTCCAGGGGGCATCACTGAAGCTTTCTTT.

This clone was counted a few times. This CDR3 is CASSSKNTGNTEAFF. CDR3 coding DNA: TGTGCCAGCAGCTCAAAAAACACAGGGAACACTGAAGCTTTCTTT. The chain uses TRBV5-4 and TRBJ1-1; D might be TRBD1 (5 bases). This CDR3 spans 15 amino acids. V was clipped by 3 bases and J by 1 base, with 13 bases between them. CDR1 and CDR2 from the germline V gene are SGHNT and YYREEE (reference sequence).

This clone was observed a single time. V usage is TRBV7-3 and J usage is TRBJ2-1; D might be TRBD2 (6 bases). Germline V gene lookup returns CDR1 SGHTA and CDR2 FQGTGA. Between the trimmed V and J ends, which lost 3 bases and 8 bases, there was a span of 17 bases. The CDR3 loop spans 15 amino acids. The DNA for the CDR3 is TGTGCCAGCAGCTTCGGCGGGACTCCATGGGATGAGCAGTTCTTC. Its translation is CASSFGGTPWDEQFF.

CDR3 coding DNA: TGTGTCAACAGCGTATGGGACAGGGGTAACTATGGCTACACCTTC. This gives the protein CVNSVWDRGNYGYTF. This chain connects TRBV25-1 to TRBJ1-2; 10 bases map to TRBD1. Germline V gives CDR1 MGHDK, CDR2 SYGVNS. The CDR3 length is 15 residues.

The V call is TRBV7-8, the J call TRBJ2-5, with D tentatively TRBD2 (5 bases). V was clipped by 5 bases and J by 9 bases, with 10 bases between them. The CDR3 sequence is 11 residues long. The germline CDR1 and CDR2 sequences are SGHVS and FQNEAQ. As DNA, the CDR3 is TGTGCCAGCAGCCCGAGCGGAGCCCAGTACTTC. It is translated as CASSPSGAQYF.

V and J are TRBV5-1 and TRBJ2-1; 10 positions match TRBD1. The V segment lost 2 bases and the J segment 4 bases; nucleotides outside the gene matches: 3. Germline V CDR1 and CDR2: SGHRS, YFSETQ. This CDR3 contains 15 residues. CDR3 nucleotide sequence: TGCGCCAGCAGCTTCCGGGACAGGGGTTACAATGAGCAGTTCTTC. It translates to CASSFRDRGYNEQFF.

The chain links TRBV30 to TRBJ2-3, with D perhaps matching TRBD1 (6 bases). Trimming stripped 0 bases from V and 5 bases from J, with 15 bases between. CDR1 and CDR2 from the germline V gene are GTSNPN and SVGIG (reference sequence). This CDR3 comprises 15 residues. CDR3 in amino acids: CAWSVHRTVQDTQYF. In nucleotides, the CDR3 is TGTGCCTGGAGTGTACATCGGACAGTTCAAGATACGCAGTATTTT.

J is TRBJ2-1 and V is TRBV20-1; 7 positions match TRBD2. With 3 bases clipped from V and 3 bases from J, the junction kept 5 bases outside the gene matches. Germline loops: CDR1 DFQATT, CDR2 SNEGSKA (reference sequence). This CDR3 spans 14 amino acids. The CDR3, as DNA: TGCAGTGCTAGTTTCCTAGCGGACTACAATGAGCAGTTCTTC. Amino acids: CSASFLADYNEQFF.

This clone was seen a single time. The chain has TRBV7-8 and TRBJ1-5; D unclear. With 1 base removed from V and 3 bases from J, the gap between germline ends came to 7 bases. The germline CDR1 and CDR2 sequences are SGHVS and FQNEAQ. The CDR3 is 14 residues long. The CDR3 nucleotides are TGTGCCAGCAGCTTAGGAGGAAACAATCAGCCCCAGCATTTT. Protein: CASSLGGNNQPQHF.

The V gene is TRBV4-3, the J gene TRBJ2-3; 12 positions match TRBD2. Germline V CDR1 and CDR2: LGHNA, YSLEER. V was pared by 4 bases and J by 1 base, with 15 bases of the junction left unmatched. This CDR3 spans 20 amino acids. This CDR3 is CASSLPGLAGLFHGTDTQYF. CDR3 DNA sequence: TGCGCCAGCAGCCTCCCGGGACTAGCGGGTCTTTTTCACGGCACAGATACGCAGTATTTT.